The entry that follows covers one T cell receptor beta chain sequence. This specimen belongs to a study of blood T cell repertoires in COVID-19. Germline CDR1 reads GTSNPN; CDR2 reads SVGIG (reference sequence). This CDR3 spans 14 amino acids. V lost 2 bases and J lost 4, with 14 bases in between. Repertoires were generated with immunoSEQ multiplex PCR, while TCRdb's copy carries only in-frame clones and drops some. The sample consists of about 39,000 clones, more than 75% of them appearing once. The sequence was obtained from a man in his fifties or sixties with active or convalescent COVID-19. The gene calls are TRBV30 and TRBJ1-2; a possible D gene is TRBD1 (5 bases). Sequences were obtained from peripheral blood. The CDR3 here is CAWSTPGGFYGYTF. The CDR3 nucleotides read TGTGCCTGGAGTACGCCGGGGGGATTCTATGGCTACACCTTC.